The clone carrying this T cell receptor (beta chain) showed up just a few times. The antigen remains unidentified. Germline V CDR1 and CDR2: LGHDT, YNNKEL (reference sequence). This CDR3 is built from 16 residues. With V trimmed by 2 bases and J by 2 bases, 3 bases remained unmatched. The data derive from a study of T-cell memory formation after mild COVID-19. For the study at large: Each donor largely had its own TCR clusters.

Whole-study findings and limits: Contracting CD4+ clones lay largely in CM and EM, with CD8+ ones residing in EMRA.

Sample barcodes and UMIs were carried by the TCR alpha and TCR beta cDNA libraries that 5'RACE generated with constant-segment primers. TCRdb processed the 5' RACE reads anew with MiXCR; each CDR3 protein has one entry. Of 250,000 to 400,000 distinct CDR3 sequences listed, roughly an eighth were seen once; the top ten hold roughly 23%. The sequence came from a man between 18 and 29 years old who had mild COVID-19 (a few samples of this study predate the infection). Cell type and time point are not known. The rearrangement uses TRBV3-1 and TRBJ2-3, with 11 bases aligning to TRBD2. Sequenced: PBMCs or a T cell subset sorted from them (not recorded which). In DNA form, the CDR3 reads TGTGCCAGCAGCCAACTAGCGGGGGGCTTCACAGATACGCAGTATTTT. Translated: CASSQLAGGFTDTQYF.